One and the same sample provided the 4 T cell receptor beta chains below, sequenced in a study of blood T cell repertoires in COVID-19. Clones were read by immunoSEQ multiplex PCR, and TCRdb kept only the in-frame ones, dropping some. Of some 170,000 clones in the sample, around 80% were seen once. Sequencing was carried out using PBMCs or T cells enriched from blood (not recorded which). These receptor sequences come from a woman aged 45-65 years who had recovered from COVID-19.

This clone was recorded a few times. The rearrangement joins TRBV6-1 to TRBJ1-2, with TRBD1 identical over 9 bases. V lost 4 bases to trimming and J lost 8 bases; unmatched junction nucleotides: 14. The CDR3 is 16 amino acids. Germline lookup yields CDR1 MNHNS and CDR2 SASEGT. In DNA form, the CDR3 reads TGTGCCAGCAGTGCTGCTACGGCGGGACAGGGTAAAGGCTACACCTTC. This codes for CASSAATAGQGKGYTF.

The V and J genes are TRBV30 and TRBJ2-5, with D perhaps matching TRBD1 (6 bases). The CDR3 has 13 residues. Germline loops: CDR1 GTSNPN, CDR2 SVGIG (reference sequence). V was cut by 0 bases and J by 5 bases, with 10 bases left in between. The CDR3 spells CAWSVQGAETQYF. The CDR3 DNA reads TGTGCCTGGAGTGTACAGGGTGCCGAGACCCAGTACTTC.

This clone was seen a single time. The rearrangement joins TRBV2 to TRBJ2-5; TRBD1 matches 9 bases. V shed 3 bases, J shed 5 bases, and the junction held 4 bases outside the gene matches. Germline V lookup: CDR1 SNHLY, CDR2 FYNNEI. The CDR3 has 14 residues. The CDR3 DNA follows: TGTGCCAGCAGTGATAGGGACAGGGACGAGACCCAGTACTTC. Translated, it gives CASSDRDRDETQYF.

This chain joins TRBV20-1 and TRBJ1-5; tentative D call: TRBD1 (5 bases). V was clipped by 3 bases and J by 2 bases, with 11 bases between them. The CDR3 consists of 14 residues. Germline CDR1 reads DFQATT; CDR2 reads SNEGSKA (reference sequence). This CDR3 reads CSASEEGGNQPQHF. The CDR3 nucleotides read TGCAGTGCTAGTGAAGAAGGGGGCAATCAGCCCCAGCATTTT.